The next 13 T cell receptor beta chains were all read from a single sample in a study of CD8+CD57+ T cells in acquired aplastic anemia. Individuals selected for sequencing had exhibited CD8+CD57+ cell expansion on flow cytometry. Genomic DNA constituted the template upon which TCR beta VDJ and CDR3 profiling was performed. Each CDR3 protein gets one entry after TCRdb re-called the reads with MiXCR. The repertoire includes some 150,000 distinct CDR3 sequences, roughly 48% of them detected once, and more than 1% sits in the top ten. The sequencing sample was made of sorted CD4+, CD8+, or CD8+CD57+ T cells (not recorded which) from PBMCs. The receptors were gathered from a human donor with aplastic anemia.

V and J are TRBV20-1 and TRBJ2-7; D gene unclear. CDR3 length equals 14 residues. CDR1 and CDR2 (germline): DFQATT, SNEGSKA (reference sequence). V was clipped by 0 bases and J by 5 bases, with 14 bases between them. CDR3 in DNA: TGCAGTGCTAGAGATATTGGGATAGAGCACGAGCAGTACTTC. Amino acid sequence: CSARDIGIEHEQYF.

The rearrangement uses TRBV6-5 and TRBJ1-2, with D possibly matching TRBD1 (5 bases). Per germline, CDR1 MNHEY and CDR2 SVGAGI. Trimming removed 0 bases from V and 3 bases from J, with 14 bases in between. The CDR3 runs to 16 residues. CDR3: CASSYSLGERYYGYTF. The DNA for the CDR3 is TGTGCCAGCAGTTACTCACTGGGGGAACGCTACTATGGCTACACCTTC.

The rearrangement joins TRBV6-5 to TRBJ2-5; D gene unclear. With 0 bases removed from V and 2 bases from J, the gap between germline ends came to 13 bases. This CDR3 is built from 16 residues. Germline CDR1 and CDR2: MNHEY and SVGAGI. In DNA, the CDR3 is TGTGCCAGCAGTTACTCGTCTAAGTTGGGGCAAGAGACCCAGTACTTC. Its protein is CASSYSSKLGQETQYF.

The CDR3: CASRDRGRAEAFF. DNA for the CDR3: TGTGCCAGCAGGGATAGGGGAAGGGCTGAAGCTTTCTTT. The chain combines TRBV6-1 with TRBJ1-1; D might be TRBD1 (5 bases). There are 13 residues in the CDR3. V was trimmed by 6 bases and J by 6 bases, leaving 14 bases between them. Germline CDR1 reads MNHNS; CDR2 reads SASEGT.

The chain employs TRBV9 and TRBJ2-5, with 8 bases matching TRBD1. The CDR3 covers 14 residues. The V gene end was trimmed by 3 bases and the J gene end by 4 bases; junction bases not matched to a gene: 5. CDR1 and CDR2 from the germline V gene are SGDLS and YYNGEE. CDR3 nucleotides: TGTGCCAGCAGCGCCCGGACAGGGAGAGAGACCCAGTACTTC. Its translation: CASSARTGRETQYF.

This clonotype came up many times. This chain connects TRBV6-1 to TRBJ2-2; 12 bases map to TRBD2. CDR1 MNHNS and CDR2 SASEGT come from the germline V gene. Trimming removed 6 bases from V and 0 bases from J; junction bases left unmatched: 2. CDR3 length equals 16 residues. This CDR3 reads CASRTSGGTNTGELFF. CDR3 in DNA: TGTGCCAGCAGAACTAGCGGGGGGACGAACACCGGGGAGCTGTTTTTT.

This clonotype was counted at least ten times. V gene TRBV20-1 combines with J gene TRBJ2-7; 9 bases match TRBD1. Germline V gene data show CDR1 as DFQATT and CDR2 as SNEGSKA (reference sequence). The V gene end was trimmed by 6 bases and the J gene end by 2 bases; junction bases not matched to a gene: 11. This CDR3 has 15 residues. CDR3 in amino acids: CSATSGTGFAYEQYF. CDR3 nucleotides: TGCAGTGCGACCTCCGGGACAGGGTTCGCCTACGAGCAGTACTTC.

This clonotype was seen a handful of times. V gene TRBV7-6 combines with J gene TRBJ1-3; TRBD1 agrees at 7 bases. This CDR3 has 15 amino acids. Germline CDR1 and CDR2: SGHVS and FNYEAQ. V shed 0 bases and J 4 bases; nucleotides not matched to a gene: 3. CDR3 sequence reads: CASSLAGGLGNTIYF. For the CDR3, the DNA is TGTGCCAGCAGCTTAGCAGGGGGCCTAGGAAACACCATATATTTT.

This clonotype was recorded at least ten times. The gene calls are TRBV9 and TRBJ2-1; D is uncertain. The CDR3 extends over 12 amino acids. Trimming cost V 2 bases and J 3 bases, with 3 bases left between them. CDR1 is SGDLS, CDR2 YYNGEE, per germline. The CDR3: CASSVLYNEQFF. CDR3 nucleotides: TGTGCCAGCAGCGTTCTCTACAATGAGCAGTTCTTC.

This clonotype was counted once. A much larger clone lies one base from this, so it may be a read error. The V call is TRBV18, the J call TRBJ2-2; a possible D gene is TRBD1 (6 bases). The CDR3 loop spans 15 amino acids. CDR1 and CDR2 from the germline V gene are KGHSH and LQKENI. The DNA for the CDR3 is TGTGCCACCTCGAGGGGGACACCTAACACCGGGGAGCCGTTTTTT. The encoded protein is CATSRGTPNTGEPFF.

This clonotype was found a few times. The V gene is TRBV10-3, the J gene TRBJ1-2; possibly TRBD1 for D (6 bases). From germline, CDR1 is ENHRY and CDR2 SYGVKD. The CDR3 loop spans 13 amino acids. The V gene lost 6 bases and the J gene lost 3 bases, with 11 bases spanning the gap. The CDR3 here is CAISPQGYYGYTF. CDR3 nucleotides: TGTGCCATCAGCCCACAGGGATACTATGGCTACACCTTC.

This clonotype is a singleton in its sample. The chain has TRBV10-1 and TRBJ2-3; D perhaps matches TRBD2 (5 bases). V was trimmed by 2 bases and J by 1 base, leaving 7 bases between them. CDR3 size: 14 residues. Germline values: CDR1 WNHNN, CDR2 SYGVQD (reference sequence). CDR3 bases: TGCGCCAGCAGTGAGCCCGGGGGCACAGATACGCAGTATTTT. It codes for CASSEPGGTDTQYF.

This clonotype was recorded at least ten times. The CDR3 is CASSDSQGADTQYF. CDR3 in DNA: TGTGCCAGCAGCGACTCGCAGGGGGCGGATACGCAGTATTTT. This sequence joins TRBV4-2 and TRBJ2-3; 8 bases align to TRBD1. V gave up 5 bases and J gave up 6 bases; unmatched junction bases: 7. Germline CDR1 is LGHNA and CDR2 is YNFKEQ. The CDR3 is 14 residues long.